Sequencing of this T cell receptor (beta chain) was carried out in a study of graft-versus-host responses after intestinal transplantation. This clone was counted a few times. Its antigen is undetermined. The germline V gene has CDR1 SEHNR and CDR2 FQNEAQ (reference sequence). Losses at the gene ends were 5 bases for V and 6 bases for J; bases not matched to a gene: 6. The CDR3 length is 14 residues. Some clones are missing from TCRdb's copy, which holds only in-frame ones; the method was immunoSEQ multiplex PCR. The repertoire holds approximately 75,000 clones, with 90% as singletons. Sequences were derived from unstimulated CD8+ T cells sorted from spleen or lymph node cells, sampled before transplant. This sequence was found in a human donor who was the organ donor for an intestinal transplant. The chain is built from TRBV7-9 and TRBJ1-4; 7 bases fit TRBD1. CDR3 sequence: CASSHDRAYEKLFF. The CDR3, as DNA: TGTGCCAGCAGCCATGACAGGGCCTATGAAAAACTGTTTTTT.